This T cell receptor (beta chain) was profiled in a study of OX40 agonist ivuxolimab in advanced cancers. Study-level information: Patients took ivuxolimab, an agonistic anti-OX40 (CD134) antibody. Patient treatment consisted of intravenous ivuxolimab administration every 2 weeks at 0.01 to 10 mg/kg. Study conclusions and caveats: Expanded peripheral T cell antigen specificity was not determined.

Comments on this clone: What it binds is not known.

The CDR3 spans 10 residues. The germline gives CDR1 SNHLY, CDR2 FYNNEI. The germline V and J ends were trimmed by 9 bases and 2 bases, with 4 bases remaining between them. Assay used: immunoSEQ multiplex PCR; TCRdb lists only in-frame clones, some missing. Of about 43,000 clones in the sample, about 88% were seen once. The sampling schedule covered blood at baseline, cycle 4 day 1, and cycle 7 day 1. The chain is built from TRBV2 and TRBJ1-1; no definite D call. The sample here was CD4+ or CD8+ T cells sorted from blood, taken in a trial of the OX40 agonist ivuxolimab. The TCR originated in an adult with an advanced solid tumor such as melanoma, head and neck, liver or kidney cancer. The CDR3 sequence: CASLNTEAFF. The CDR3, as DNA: TGTGCCAGTTTAAACACTGAAGCTTTCTTT.